Sequencing of this T cell receptor (beta chain) was carried out in a study of T cell responses to AZD1222 COVID-19 vaccine. General observations from the study: Unmutated variant regions are reportedly targeted by nearly half of spike-specific TCRs. Just a handful of people given AZD1222 tested seropositive at baseline.

With 2 bases removed from V and 2 bases from J, the gap between germline ends came to 12 bases. The CDR3 has 15 residues. CDR1 LGHNT and CDR2 FRNRAP come from the germline V gene. Generated by immunoSEQ multiplex PCR, the TCRdb table keeps only in-frame clones and is missing some. The table has about 99,000 clones, about 90% seen once. A remark on this clone: The target antigen is unknown.

The clonotype was recovered from an adult in good health. The sample here was peripheral blood, taken on day 0 of AZD1222 vaccination. The rearrangement joins TRBV12-5 to TRBJ1-2; unclear D gene. The CDR3 DNA is TGTGCTAGTGGTTTGCGGTTAGGAGCAAACTATGGCTACACCTTC. Translated: CASGLRLGANYGYTF.